This is a list of T cell receptor beta chains from one sample in a study of shared clonotypes between healthy human individuals. Clones were sequenced by immunoSEQ multiplex PCR, and TCRdb holds only the in-frame ones, with some missing. In the table there are 2 million to 2.5 million clones, around 90% of which are singletons. Sequenced input: naive CD4+ T cells from PBMCs. The receptors were gathered from a man between 18 and 29 years old in good health. Some clones in this sample may be carry-over from other donors' samples. The CDR3 runs from the conserved cysteine through the conserved F or W. D genes are given only for firm matches. For some rows the clone size is stated as once, few or many, or as a class when expanded; others skip it.

CDR3nt | CDR3aa | v_gene | d_gene | abundance | j_gene
TGTGCCAGCAGCGACGGGACTAGCGGGAGAGATACGCAGTATTTT | CASSDGTSGRDTQYF | TRBV5-4 | TRBD2 | NA | TRBJ2-3
TGTGCCAGCAGTTTCCTCCACGGACTAGCGGGAGGGGGCGAGCAGTTCTTC | CASSFLHGLAGGGEQFF | TRBV27 | TRBD2 | NA | TRBJ2-1
TGCGCCAGCAGCCCGGGGACTAGACCCTCAGATACGCAGTATTTT | CASSPGTRPSDTQYF | TRBV5-1 | TRBD2 | NA | TRBJ2-3
TGCGCCAGCAGCCAAGGGAGCCTAGCGCGGAATAATGAGCAGTTCTTC | CASSQGSLARNNEQFF | TRBV4-3 | NA | NA | TRBJ2-1
TGTGCCAGCAGCGCCGGGGGTCCAGTTTCCTACGAGCAGTACTTC | CASSAGGPVSYEQYF | TRBV9 | NA | NA | TRBJ2-7
TGTGCCAGCAGCTTGGATCACATCCGGTTGAACACTGAAGCTTTCTTT | CASSLDHIRLNTEAFF | TRBV5-5 | NA | NA | TRBJ1-1
TGCGCCAGCAGCCAAGATGCCCTTCTGGACAGGGGTCCCCAAGAGACCCAGTACTTC | CASSQDALLDRGPQETQYF | TRBV4-3 | TRBD1 | once | TRBJ2-5
TGTGCCAGCAGCTTGGGAGCGGCCTCCTACAATGAGCAGTTCTTC | CASSLGAASYNEQFF | TRBV11-2 | NA | NA | TRBJ2-1
TGTGCCAGCTCACCAGGGGAGGGGGCGAATCAGCCCCAGCATTTT | CASSPGEGANQPQHF | TRBV18 | TRBD1 | NA | TRBJ1-5
TGTGCCAGCAGTGCCCCGAACGGGGTAGGCTCTGGAAACACCATATATTTT | CASSAPNGVGSGNTIYF | TRBV6-1 | NA | NA | TRBJ1-3
TGTGCCAGCTCACCGAGTTCTCCCTCCTACAATGAGCAGTTCTTC | CASSPSSPSYNEQFF | TRBV18 | NA | NA | TRBJ2-1
TGTGCCAGCAGCCCGGCGGGAGCACCTTACAATGAGCAGTTCTTC | CASSPAGAPYNEQFF | TRBV9 | TRBD2 | NA | TRBJ2-1
TGCGCCAGCAGCTCGGGGTTGACAGTCTACAATGAGCAGTTCTTC | CASSSGLTVYNEQFF | TRBV5-1 | NA | NA | TRBJ2-1
TGTGCCAGCAGCCCCGCCTACGAGCAGTACTTC | CASSPAYEQYF | TRBV6-6 | NA | NA | TRBJ2-7
TGTGCCAGCAGTGAATCTGTCAGGTTGGAGCAGTTCTTC | CASSESVRLEQFF | TRBV6-1 | NA | NA | TRBJ2-1
TGCGCCAGCAGCTTGGAAGTTCGTGAAAAACTGTTTTTT | CASSLEVREKLFF | TRBV5-1 | NA | once | TRBJ1-4
TGTGCCAGCAGCTTAGGGCCGACAGAAACTTTACTCTATGGCTACACCTTC | CASSLGPTETLLYGYTF | TRBV7-2 | NA | NA | TRBJ1-2
TGTGCCAGCAGTGACCTTCGGGGGCTACAAGAGACCCAGTACTTC | CASSDLRGLQETQYF | TRBV25-1 | NA | NA | TRBJ2-5
TGTGCCAGCAGCTTAGATCCGGGGGTGAAGACCCAGTACTTC | CASSLDPGVKTQYF | TRBV5-4 | NA | once | TRBJ2-5
TGTGCCAGCAGCCCGAGGCTAGATGCAACTAATGAAAAACTGTTTTTT | CASSPRLDATNEKLFF | TRBV7-9 | NA | NA | TRBJ1-4
TGTGCCAGCAGCCACCCGCCCAACAGGGCCATGAACACTGAAGCTTTCTTT | CASSHPPNRAMNTEAFF | TRBV27 | NA | NA | TRBJ1-1
TGTGCCAGCAGCTTAGTCGGCTCTGGGGCCAACGTCCTGACTTTC | CASSLVGSGANVLTF | TRBV7-3 | NA | NA | TRBJ2-6
TGCGCCAGCAGCTCCTCCGGGACAGGGAAAGAGACCCAGTACTTC | CASSSSGTGKETQYF | TRBV5-1 | TRBD1 | NA | TRBJ2-5
TGTGCCAGCAGCGCCGGAAGAGACAGGGGATCAGGCTACACCTTC | CASSAGRDRGSGYTF | TRBV2 | TRBD1 | once | TRBJ1-2
TGCGCCAGCAGCTTAGAGCGGGAAAGCACAGATACGCAGTATTTT | CASSLERESTDTQYF | TRBV5-1 | TRBD2 | NA | TRBJ2-3
TGTGCCAGCAGCCTGGGGGGACAGGCATATGGCTACACCTTC | CASSLGGQAYGYTF | TRBV7-3 | TRBD1 | NA | TRBJ1-2
TGTGCCAGCAGCGTCCGGGACAGGGGGATCGATACGCAGTATTTT | CASSVRDRGIDTQYF | TRBV9 | TRBD1 | NA | TRBJ2-3
TGTGCCACCGGAAGGACAGGGACGGATCAGCCCCAGCATTTT | CATGRTGTDQPQHF | TRBV10-3 | TRBD1 | NA | TRBJ1-5